Listed here are 14 T cell receptor beta chains from one sample, sequenced in a study of technical replicates of blood from a few donors. Produced via immunoSEQ multiplex PCR; TCRdb's table is partial and in-frame only. There are tens of thousands of clones in the sample; 85% to 95% occur only once, and approximately 0.4% lies in the top ten. The specimen was T cells isolated from PBMCs. These receptors originate from a human donor in good health.

J is TRBJ2-7 and V is TRBV5-8; 9 nucleotides line up with TRBD1. This CDR3 region has 14 residues. With V trimmed by 1 base and J by 9 bases, 8 bases remained unmatched. In germline, CDR1 is SGHTS, CDR2 YDEGEE. The CDR3, as DNA: TGTGCCAGCAGCTTGCGGAGACAGGGGGAGGGGCAGTACTTC. As protein: CASSLRRQGEGQYF.

The chain carries TRBV11-2 and TRBJ2-5; 8 bases line up with TRBD1. The V segment lost 0 bases and the J segment 5 bases; nucleotides outside the gene matches: 5. The germline gives CDR1 SGHAT, CDR2 FQNNGV. CDR3 length equals 15 residues. Written as DNA, the CDR3 is TGTGCCAGCAGCTTAGATGGGGACAGGACTGAGACCCAGTACTTC. This codes for CASSLDGDRTETQYF.

This clone was seen once. This chain joins TRBV6-5 and TRBJ2-5; maybe TRBD1 (6 bases). Germline loops: CDR1 MNHEY, CDR2 SVGAGI. The CDR3 is 15 residues long. V was clipped by 2 bases and J by 2 bases, with 12 bases between them. The chain's CDR3 is CASSYGLGAQETQYF. DNA of the CDR3: TGTGCCAGCAGTTACGGGTTGGGGGCGCAAGAGACCCAGTACTTC.

The V and J genes are TRBV4-3 and TRBJ1-1; perhaps TRBD1 as D (6 bases). CDR3 size: 15 residues. Germline CDR1 is LGHNA and CDR2 is YSLEER. The V and J ends lost 2 bases and 1 base respectively, with 11 bases between them. The chain's CDR3 is CASSQSTGSNTEAFF. The CDR3 coding sequence is TGCGCCAGCAGCCAATCCACAGGGTCGAACACTGAAGCTTTCTTT.

This sequence joins TRBV27 and TRBJ2-1; TRBD2 matches 11 bases. The ends lost 3 bases at V and 1 base at J; junction bases unmatched: 5. The CDR3 extends over 17 amino acids. Germline V gene sequence: CDR1 MNHEY, CDR2 SMNVEV (reference sequence). The CDR3 here is CASSFLSGRVSYNEQFF. The CDR3 coding sequence is TGTGCCAGCAGTTTCCTTAGCGGGAGGGTTTCCTACAATGAGCAGTTCTTC.

The rearrangement links TRBV27 to TRBJ2-1; 7 bases are shared with TRBD1. The V and J ends lost 0 bases and 8 bases, in that order; junction bases with no gene match: 10. The CDR3 is made up of 16 amino acids. In germline, CDR1 is MNHEY, CDR2 SMNVEV (reference sequence). The CDR3 spells CASSLSTGSGAHEQFF. The CDR3 DNA is TGTGCCAGCAGTTTATCGACAGGGTCAGGAGCTCATGAGCAGTTCTTC.

The genes are TRBV19 and TRBJ2-7, with 8 bases fitting TRBD2. The ends lost 5 bases at V and 3 bases at J; junction bases unmatched: 6. CDR3 length equals 14 residues. Per germline, CDR1 LNHDA and CDR2 SQIVND (reference sequence). CDR3 nucleotides: TGTGCCAGTAGTTACACCGGGACTAGCTACGAGCAGTACTTC. Its protein is CASSYTGTSYEQYF.

This chain links TRBV19 with TRBJ1-5; weak D call: TRBD1 (5 bases). Germline V gene sequence: CDR1 LNHDA, CDR2 SQIVND (reference sequence). V lost 6 bases and J lost 10, with 16 bases in between. This CDR3 comprises 13 residues. The chain's CDR3 is CASSRQTSNPQHF. In nucleotides, the CDR3 is TGTGCCAGTAGCCGACAGACTTCGAATCCCCAGCATTTT.

The chain links TRBV28 to TRBJ2-7; tentatively, D is TRBD2 (5 bases). The germline V gene encodes CDR1 MDHEN and CDR2 SYDVKM. The CDR3 has 15 residues. Trimming removed 3 bases at V and 4 bases at J, with 16 bases between. The chain's CDR3 is CASSLVSGITYEQYF. The CDR3 nucleotides are TGTGCCAGCAGTTTGGTTTCGGGGATTACGTACGAGCAGTACTTC.

V and J are TRBV5-4 and TRBJ2-3; TRBD2 is a possible D gene (6 bases). The CDR3 has 15 amino acids. CDR1 and CDR2 (germline): SGHNT, YYREEE (reference sequence). V lost 3 bases and J 6 bases, leaving 17 bases between the germline ends. The CDR3 DNA is TGTGCCAGCAGCTCCGGAGGGCCCAGAGCGGATACGCAGTATTTT. This translates into CASSSGGPRADTQYF.

V is TRBV6-6 and J is TRBJ2-7; D is perhaps TRBD2 (5 bases). With 0 bases removed from V and 6 bases from J, the gap between germline ends came to 15 bases. Germline V gives CDR1 MNHNY, CDR2 SVGAGI (reference sequence). This CDR3 is 15 amino acids long. The CDR3 DNA sequence: TGTGCCAGCAGTTACTCGGCCGGGGTTAAGCTCGAGCAGTACTTC. Amino acid sequence: CASSYSAGVKLEQYF.

V gene TRBV7-2 combines with J gene TRBJ1-2, with 7 bases matching TRBD1. V dropped 11 bases and J dropped 4; count of bases not matched to a gene: 16. The CDR3 contains 15 residues. The germline V gene encodes CDR1 SGHTA and CDR2 FQGNSA. CDR3 bases: TGTGCCTCCCATGGGACAGAAAAAACCTTCTATGGCTACACCTTC. As protein: CASHGTEKTFYGYTF.

The CDR3 bases are TGTGCCAGCAGTTTAGTACGCGGACAGGGGGCTGACGAGCAGTACTTC. Protein sequence: CASSLVRGQGADEQYF. The chain links TRBV27 to TRBJ2-7; 11 bases map to TRBD1. CDR1 is MNHEY and CDR2 is SMNVEV in the germline V gene (reference sequence). V lost 2 bases and J lost 5; bases outside the gene matches: 8. This CDR3 comprises 16 residues.

V usage is TRBV6-4 and J usage is TRBJ2-1; TRBD1 matches at 9 bases. The CDR3 is made up of 16 amino acids. J lost 10 bases, V lost 5 bases, and 15 bases had no gene match. Germline lookup yields CDR1 MRHNA and CDR2 SNTAGT. CDR3 in DNA: TGTGCCAGCAGTCGAGAAGGCTTAGGGACAGGGTTAGAGCAGTTCTTC. Its protein is CASSREGLGTGLEQFF.